Included here is one TCR beta chain sequence, with context. The data derive from a study of blood T cell repertoires in COVID-19. Study overall: Material from acute and convalescent COVID-19 was sourced from the United States, Italy and Spain. PBMCs, B-cell-depleted T cells, or T cells provided the cDNA or gDNA that made up the material.

Under the authors' procedure: Estimation of nucleated cell counts was performed using reference gene primer amplification. Assay used: immunoSEQ multiplex PCR; TCRdb lists only in-frame clones, some missing. The DNA was the basis for D and trimming; V, J and clone size are from that table. The sample carries approximately 330,000 clones, nearly 90% recorded once. The CDR3 runs 15 residues. CDR1 is SQVTM, CDR2 ANQGSEA, per germline. The V segment lost 0 bases and the J segment 3 bases; nucleotides outside the gene matches: 5. Patients of the Seattle cohort, enrolled during active infection, were followed longitudinally.

Sequenced: peripheral blood. V and J are TRBV29-1 and TRBJ2-1; 7 bases agree with TRBD2. This clonotype was obtained from a woman aged 40 to 55 with COVID-19, enrolled during active disease. The CDR3 sequence is CSVEDYSGRYNEQFF. The CDR3 DNA sequence: TGCAGCGTTGAAGACTATAGCGGGCGCTACAATGAGCAGTTCTTC.